Listed below are T cell receptor beta chains from one sample, sequenced in a study of T cells in Graves' hyperthyroidism and ophthalmopathy. MiXCR, applied by TCRdb to the multiplex PCR reads, yields one record per CDR3 protein. Of 650,000 to 800,000 distinct CDR3 sequences in the sample, 40% to 55% were seen once. Sequenced: peripheral blood or thyroid tissue (not recorded which). These receptors all come from an adult man with Graves' disease, either hyperthyroidism or ophthalmopathy (not recorded which). Both conserved end residues are part of each CDR3. Clone sizes are given selectively: once, few, many, or a class where the clone is expanded.

>-|TRBV7-6
CASSLASRAPTGGQETQYF
>-|TRBV10-3
CAITDRPYGYTF
>-|TRBV6-5
CASSRSQANYGYTF
>-|TRBV20-1
CSAPDRVLYGYTF
>-|TRBV5-4
CASSLDSFDGYTF
>many|TRBV25-1
CASRNTGNTEAFF
>-|TRBV12-3/TRBV12-4
CASSLDVGHGYTF
>-|TRBV29-1
CSVEATPYEQYF
>-|TRBV29-1
CSSNRDNQPQHF
>many|TRBV24-1
CATSARDRETQYF
>few|TRBV6-6
CASSGTITQETQYF
>many|TRBV10-3
CASSSRAGSYEQYF
>few|TRBV7-8
CASSPLRREKSPLHF
>-|TRBV6-9
CASSPVGQVSPLHF
>-|TRBV5-1
CASSRLSGANVLTF
>once|TRBV10-3
CASRDGQVGSGNTIYF
>-|TRBV10-3
CAISPTRYEQYF
>many|TRBV7-9
CASSLANNYGYTF
>few|TRBV5-1
CASRSNDGSGQYF
>-|TRBV29-1
CASSGQATDSNQPQHF
>-|TRBV9
CASSVETGVIYGYTF
>-|TRBV11-1
CASSLTRQGAEETQYF
>-|TRBV6-1
CASSEAGTGGYTF
>-|TRBV20-1
CTLGGGEKLFF
>-|TRBV7-9
CASRKTGTGGFGYTF
>once|TRBV6-5
CASSFPRQGHFETQYF
>-|TRBV6-6
CASSPRPGTYEQYF
>many|TRBV29-1
CSVEQNEKLFF
>-|TRBV25-1
CASLIGGETQYF
>many|TRBV12-3/TRBV12-4
CASSLDRVYSPLHF
>-|TRBV2
CASSLGQSYGYIF
>-|TRBV7-9
CASSLGGTGHDYEQYF
>-|TRBV7-9
CASSPPFIEFETQYF
>many|TRBV15
CATSRGGRGARETQYF
>few|TRBV20-1
CSPMEGGQTFYGYTF
>-|TRBV15
CATSRADNSGANVLTF
>-|TRBV29-1
CSVEENRVGEIRTQYF
>-|TRBV2
CASRREVNEKLFF
>many|TRBV29-1
CSVEDRRQTEKLFF
>-|TRBV19
CASSRVHTDYGYTF
>-|TRBV6-5
CASSSTADTQYF
>few|TRBV20-1
CSARGGRLAGYVTYEQYF
>-|TRBV9
CASSVGQGPNQPQHF